One and the same sample provided the 15 T cell receptor beta chains below, sequenced in a study of T cell clonotyping in hematopoietic cell transplantation (dated by TCRdb to 2020 to 2023). What this sample's time point label stands for: recipient sample about 28 days before transplant, after cytoreduction. Preparation of the library involved the immunoSEQ multiplex PCR assay. Not all clones reach the TCRdb copy of this immuneACCESS table, which keeps in-frame sequences only. Checked studies attribute under half of the gap to unresolved V genes and leave the rest unexplained. This sample holds fewer than 25,000 clones; 85% to 90% were observed only once. In total, the top ten clones hold around 3.6% of the sample. The source material was peripheral blood mononuclear cells, sampled before stem cell transplant. The receptors originated from a man younger than 30 with biphenotypic leukemia. Some clones in this sample may be carry-over from other donors' samples.

The V and J genes are TRBV27 and TRBJ2-1; 7 bases are shared with TRBD2. Per germline, CDR1 MNHEY and CDR2 SMNVEV (reference sequence). V gave up 7 bases and J gave up 14 bases; unmatched junction bases: 14. The CDR3 totals 13 residues. The CDR3 loop reads CASTHPAGLKEFF. The CDR3 coding sequence is TGTGCCAGCACACATCCTGCGGGACTAAAGGAGTTCTTC.

The chain links TRBV5-1 to TRBJ2-2; D gene uncertain. CDR1 and CDR2 from the germline V gene are SGHRS and YFSETQ. V was pared by 0 bases and J by 4 bases, with 4 bases between. This CDR3 has 13 residues. The CDR3 loop is CASSLGPTGELFF. DNA of the CDR3: TGCGCCAGCAGCTTGGGTCCCACCGGGGAGCTGTTTTTT.

The chain links TRBV11-2 to TRBJ2-5; the D call may be TRBD1 or TRBD2 (6 bases each). Per germline, CDR1 SGHAT and CDR2 FQNNGV. With 1 base removed from V and 7 bases from J, the gap between germline ends came to 10 bases. The CDR3 is made up of 13 amino acids. CDR3 nucleotide sequence: TGTGCCAGCAGCTTAGGGGGGCGGGGGACCCAGTACTTC. Protein: CASSLGGRGTQYF.

The genes are TRBV25-1 and TRBJ2-5; no firm D call. CDR3 length equals 12 residues. Trimming pared 3 bases from V and 5 bases from J, leaving 7 bases between. CDR1 is MGHDK and CDR2 is SYGVNS in the germline V gene. The CDR3 coding sequence is TGTGCCAGCAGTGATGCTCTGGAGACCCAGTACTTC. Translation gives CASSDALETQYF.

V and J are TRBV27 and TRBJ1-2, with 7 nucleotides matching TRBD1. CDR3 length equals 12 residues. Per the germline V gene, CDR1 is MNHEY and CDR2 is SMNVEV (reference sequence). J lost 4 bases, V lost 9 bases, and 5 bases had no gene match. The CDR3 reads CASRGGPYGYTF. In nucleotides, the CDR3 is TGTGCCAGTCGAGGGGGCCCCTATGGCTACACCTTC.

This clone was seen just once. V and J are TRBV7-2 and TRBJ2-7, with a possible D match to TRBD1 (6 bases). V dropped 5 bases and J dropped 6 bases, with 14 bases sitting between them. The length of the CDR3 is 13 residues. Looked up from germline, CDR1 is SGHTA and CDR2 is FQGNSA. CDR3 nucleotides: TGTGCCAGCAGCAACTACAGGGACCGCGAGCAGTACTTC. It encodes CASSNYRDREQYF.

The chain is built from TRBV19 and TRBJ1-5; weak D call: TRBD1 (5 bases). V was shortened by 5 bases and J by 4 bases, with 15 bases between the two germline ends. The V gene's germline CDR1 is LNHDA and CDR2 SQIVND (reference sequence). The CDR3 totals 15 residues. The CDR3 loop reads CASSLGPNGNQPQHF. DNA of the CDR3: TGTGCCAGTAGTTTGGGGCCAAATGGGAATCAGCCCCAGCATTTT.

This clone was found once. V gene TRBV19 combines with J gene TRBJ2-2; D is ambiguous. Germline loops: CDR1 LNHDA, CDR2 SQIVND (reference sequence). The CDR3 extends over 15 amino acids. The V gene lost 4 bases and the J gene lost 6 bases, with 15 bases spanning the gap. This CDR3 reads CASSTRARAAGELFF. CDR3 sequence (DNA): TGTGCCAGTAGTACACGAGCCCGGGCGGCCGGGGAGCTGTTTTTT.

The V and J genes are TRBV5-6 and TRBJ1-5; possible D gene TRBD1, 6 bases. V gave up 0 bases and J gave up 3 bases, with 10 bases separating them. Germline CDR1 reads SGHDT; CDR2 reads YYEEEE. CDR3 length: 15 residues. The CDR3 loop is CASSLGRGNNQPQHF. The CDR3 coding sequence is TGTGCCAGCAGCTTGGGGAGGGGGAACAATCAGCCCCAGCATTTT.

This chain joins TRBV18 and TRBJ2-1; D is possibly TRBD1 or TRBD2 (8 bases each). In germline, CDR1 is KGHSH, CDR2 LQKENI. This CDR3 contains 17 residues. Trimming took off 3 bases at V and 6 bases at J, with 21 bases between the two ends. CDR3 loop: CASSPGRNSGTGNEQFF. CDR3 DNA sequence: TGTGCCAGCTCACCTGGTAGGAATAGCGGGACAGGCAATGAGCAGTTCTTC.

In this sample, this clone turned up a few times. The V gene is TRBV6-1, the J gene TRBJ2-5; TRBD2 might be the D (5 bases). This CDR3 spans 15 amino acids. Trimming removed 3 bases from V and 1 base from J, with 12 bases in between. Germline V gene data show CDR1 as MNHNS and CDR2 as SASEGT. The DNA of the CDR3 is TGTGCCAGCAGTGATTGGTCGGGGTCCCAAGAGACCCAGTACTTC. The encoded protein is CASSDWSGSQETQYF.

The chain combines TRBV7-6 with TRBJ2-7, with 10 bases identical to TRBD1. V shed 5 bases and J 2 bases; nucleotides not matched to a gene: 15. The CDR3 runs 18 residues. From germline, CDR1 is SGHVS and CDR2 FNYEAQ. The CDR3 DNA is TGTGCCAGCAGCCCAGCCGGGACAGGGGAAATGATCACCTACGAGCAGTACTTC. Translation: CASSPAGTGEMITYEQYF.

J is TRBJ1-2 and V is TRBV19, with D unclear. The germline V gene has CDR1 LNHDA and CDR2 SQIVND (reference sequence). The CDR3 consists of 16 residues. With 4 bases removed from V and 1 base from J, the gap between germline ends came to 16 bases. CDR3 amino acids: CASSTDINTFNYGYTF. In DNA form, the CDR3 reads TGTGCCAGTAGTACCGACATTAACACATTTAACTATGGCTACACCTTC. The complete variable domain, with remaining parts taken from reference TRBV19 and TRBJ1-2, reads DGGITQSPKYLFRKEGQNVTLSCEQNLNHDAMYWYRQDPGQGLRLIYYSQIVNDFQKGDIAEGYSVSREKKESFPLTVTSAQKNPTAFYLCASSTDINTFNYGYTFGSGTRLTVV.

The genes are TRBV7-2 and TRBJ1-3, with 7 bases that match TRBD1. The V gene's germline CDR1 is SGHTA and CDR2 FQGNSA. The CDR3 contains 14 residues. The ends lost 6 bases at V and 4 bases at J; junction bases unmatched: 6. The CDR3 DNA is TGTGCCAGCAGTTCGACAGGGAGAGGAAACACCATATATTTT. Translation: CASSSTGRGNTIYF.

This chain connects TRBV5-1 to TRBJ1-2, with 10 bases lining up with TRBD1. The CDR3 is 14 residues long. Per germline, CDR1 SGHRS and CDR2 YFSETQ. V trimming: 0 bases; J trimming: 7 bases; junction bases outside the gene matches: 3. CDR3 in amino acids: CASSLVGQGTGYTF. In DNA form, the CDR3 reads TGCGCCAGCAGCTTGGTGGGACAGGGGACTGGCTACACCTTC.